A few counts support the clone carrying this T cell receptor (beta chain). The sample originates from a study of cytomegalovirus exposure and HLA in healthy donors. Germline CDR1 LNHDA, CDR2 SQIVND (reference sequence). V was shortened by 7 bases and J by 7 bases, with 20 bases between the two germline ends. This CDR3 is 15 amino acids long. 13 Jbeta primers and 60 Vbeta primers were used for the PCR. Sequencing used immunoSEQ multiplex PCR; TCRdb keeps in-frame clones, though not all of them. Of 100,000 to 150,000 clones in the sample, 77% were seen once. The J gene is TRBJ1-5, the V gene TRBV19, with TRBD1 as a possible D gene (6 bases). The sample comprised PBMCs. The receptor was isolated from a woman in her thirties or forties in good health and CMV-seropositive. The CDR3 reads CASTMTRGGGQPQHF. DNA for the CDR3: TGTGCCAGTACCATGACCCGGGGAGGGGGACAGCCCCAGCATTTT.